One and the same sample provided the 19 T cell receptor beta chains below, sequenced in a study of cytomegalovirus exposure and HLA in healthy donors. Primers included in the PCR were 60 Vbeta and 13 Jbeta primers. The data were produced by immunoSEQ multiplex PCR, yet TCRdb's version contains in-frame clones alone and is incomplete. The sample has about 180,000 clones, less than 80% seen once. Sequencing input: PBMCs. Receptors originate from a woman in her forties in good health and CMV-seronegative.

The chain joins TRBV19 to TRBJ2-5; 8 bases map to TRBD1. V was pared by 3 bases and J by 5 bases, with 5 bases of the junction left unmatched. The germline V gene encodes CDR1 LNHDA and CDR2 SQIVND (reference sequence). The CDR3 is made up of 14 amino acids. Written as DNA, the CDR3 is TGTGCCAGTAGTATTTCCAGGGGGCTGGAGACCCAGTACTTC. It specifies CASSISRGLETQYF.

This chain joins TRBV14 and TRBJ2-1, with 12 positions matching TRBD2. Losses at the gene ends were 4 bases for V and 5 bases for J; bases not matched to a gene: 18. This CDR3 spans 20 amino acids. The germline V gene encodes CDR1 SGHDN and CDR2 FVKESK. This CDR3 reads CASSPSRGLAGANTNNEQFF. CDR3 bases: TGTGCCAGCAGCCCTTCGAGGGGACTAGCGGGCGCGAACACTAACAATGAGCAGTTCTTC.

The chain couples TRBV7-6 to TRBJ2-2; D remains ambiguous. CDR1 SGHVS and CDR2 FNYEAQ come from the germline V gene. The CDR3 consists of 15 residues. The V gene lost 5 bases and the J gene lost 0 bases, with 10 bases spanning the gap. For the CDR3, the DNA is TGTGCCAGCAGCATTGAGCGAACGAACACCGGGGAGCTGTTTTTT. It encodes CASSIERTNTGELFF.

V gene TRBV7-2 combines with J gene TRBJ2-2, with no clear D. V lost 0 bases to trimming and J lost 0 bases, with 8 bases between them. Germline CDR1 is SGHTA and CDR2 is FQGNSA. The CDR3 sequence is 16 residues long. CDR3 nucleotides: TGTGCCAGCAGCTTAGCATTGTCGGCGAACACCGGGGAGCTGTTTTTT. The encoded protein is CASSLALSANTGELFF.

The V gene is TRBV6-1, the J gene TRBJ1-3, with TRBD1 as a possible D gene (5 bases). Germline V gene sequence: CDR1 MNHNS, CDR2 SASEGT. This CDR3 is 15 amino acids long. V was cut by 5 bases and J by 2 bases, with 13 bases left in between. The CDR3 loop is CASSLTGVAGNTIYF. The CDR3 DNA reads as TGTGCCAGCAGTCTAACGGGGGTGGCTGGAAACACCATATATTTT.

The rearrangement joins TRBV5-1 to TRBJ2-3, with D unresolved. Germline V CDR1 and CDR2: SGHRS, YFSETQ. Between the trimmed V and J ends, which lost 1 base and 6 bases, there was a span of 9 bases. The length of the CDR3 is 13 residues. CDR3 protein: CASSLPVEDTQYF. CDR3 DNA sequence: TGCGCCAGCAGCTTGCCGGTGGAGGATACGCAGTATTTT.

CDR3 bases: TGTGCCAGCAGCTTGACAGGGGCAGATACGCAGTATTTT. Translation gives CASSLTGADTQYF. The chain combines TRBV7-9 with TRBJ2-3, with TRBD1 matching over 8 bases. This CDR3 has 13 residues. Germline trimming cut 3 bases from V and 4 bases from J; bases unmatched to any gene: 0. The V gene's germline CDR1 is SEHNR and CDR2 FQNEAQ (reference sequence).

The chain employs TRBV5-1 and TRBJ2-1; 13 bases agree with TRBD2. There are 15 residues in the CDR3. The V segment lost 4 bases and the J segment 8 bases; nucleotides outside the gene matches: 6. The germline gives CDR1 SGHRS, CDR2 YFSETQ. The CDR3 coding sequence is TGCGCCAGCAGCGGGACTAGCGGGATTTACTATGAGCAGTTCTTC. Protein product: CASSGTSGIYYEQFF.

In its sample, this clone was seen a few times. This chain links TRBV15 with TRBJ1-2, with 7 bases that match TRBD1. Germline values: CDR1 LNHNV, CDR2 YYDKDF (reference sequence). The CDR3 extends over 15 amino acids. J lost 3 bases, V lost 3 bases, and 7 bases had no gene match. The CDR3, as DNA: TGTGCCACCAGCAGGGGGTGGGGACAGCACTATGGCTACACCTTC. Amino acid sequence: CATSRGWGQHYGYTF.

This rearrangement joins TRBV10-3 to TRBJ2-2; TRBD1 matches 8 bases. The CDR3 has 14 residues. Germline V lookup: CDR1 ENHRY, CDR2 SYGVKD. After removal of 10 bases from V and 4 bases from J, the junction contained 8 bases not matched to a gene. CDR3 sequence reads: CATLGQGGTGELFF. The CDR3 DNA is TGTGCCACCCTCGGACAGGGTGGCACCGGGGAGCTGTTTTTT.

The J gene is TRBJ2-1, the V gene TRBV9; 7 positions agree with TRBD1. Trimming at V came to 3 bases and at J to 9 bases, leaving 3 bases not matched to a gene. Germline V gene data show CDR1 as SGDLS and CDR2 as YYNGEE. CDR3 length equals 12 residues. CDR3 sequence: CASSAAGGEQFF. The CDR3 nucleotides read TGTGCCAGCAGCGCAGCAGGGGGTGAGCAGTTCTTC.

This chain links TRBV25-1 with TRBJ1-3; 7 nucleotides match TRBD1. V shed 2 bases and J 0 bases; nucleotides not matched to a gene: 4. The CDR3 is 16 residues long. Germline-derived CDR1 and CDR2 are MGHDK and SYGVNS. CDR3 loop: CASSEGTDYSGNTIYF. As DNA, the CDR3 is TGTGCCAGCAGTGAAGGGACAGACTACTCTGGAAACACCATATATTTT. The full variable domain, rest sourced from reference TRBV25-1 and TRBJ1-3, is EADIYQTPRYLVIGTGKKITLECSQTMGHDKMYWYQQDPGMELHLIHYSYGVNSTEKGDLSSESTVSRIRTEHFPLTLESARPSHTSQYLCASSEGTDYSGNTIYFGEGSWLTVV.

This clone was picked up one time. The CDR3 sequence is CASSETGEGVPTF. CDR3 coding DNA: TGTGCCAGCAGTGAGACAGGGGAGGGGGTTCCCACCTTC. The V and J genes are TRBV2 and TRBJ1-2; 8 bases agree with TRBD1. Germline lookup yields CDR1 SNHLY and CDR2 FYNNEI. J lost 13 bases, V lost 3 bases, and 10 bases had no gene match. The CDR3 has 13 amino acids.

The rearrangement links TRBV15 to TRBJ2-1; no reliable D call. Per the germline V gene, CDR1 is LNHNV and CDR2 is YYDKDF (reference sequence). CDR3 length equals 14 residues. V was cut by 0 bases and J by 8 bases, with 11 bases left in between. CDR3 in amino acids: CATSRDPRMDEQFF. CDR3 sequence (DNA): TGTGCCACCAGCAGAGATCCGCGCATGGATGAGCAGTTCTTC.

This chain uses TRBV30 with TRBJ2-1; D remains unclear. The CDR3 contains 14 residues. CDR1 is GTSNPN and CDR2 is SVGIG in the germline V gene (reference sequence). Trimming removed 2 bases at V and 0 bases at J, with 8 bases between. CDR3 loop: CAWSFTSSYNEQFF. Written as DNA, the CDR3 is TGTGCCTGGAGTTTCACGAGCTCCTACAATGAGCAGTTCTTC.

This sequence joins TRBV6-6 and TRBJ2-7, with D tentatively TRBD2 (6 bases). The CDR3 covers 14 residues. Germline values: CDR1 MNHNY, CDR2 SVGAGI (reference sequence). V dropped 9 bases and J dropped 4 bases, with 19 bases sitting between them. CDR3 sequence (DNA): TGTGCCAGTACCCGGGGAGGAGGTCGGTACGAGCAGTACTTC. It translates to CASTRGGGRYEQYF.

The gene calls are TRBV5-4 and TRBJ2-2, with D possibly being TRBD1 (5 bases). The CDR3 extends over 14 amino acids. CDR1 and CDR2 from the germline V gene are SGHNT and YYREEE (reference sequence). V lost 3 bases and J 4 bases, leaving 10 bases between the germline ends. CDR3 DNA sequence: TGTGCCAGCAGCTCCCAGGGTCTCACCGGGGAGCTGTTTTTT. Amino acid sequence: CASSSQGLTGELFF.

This chain connects TRBV13 to TRBJ1-2; 7 bases line up with TRBD1. The length of the CDR3 is 14 residues. The V segment lost 5 bases and the J segment 5 bases; nucleotides outside the gene matches: 8. Germline V lookup: CDR1 PRHDT, CDR2 FYEKMQ (reference sequence). Written as DNA, the CDR3 is TGTGCCAGCAGCACCCAGACAGGGAAATATGGCTACACCTTC. It specifies CASSTQTGKYGYTF.

This clone occurred many times. The rearrangement joins TRBV6-1 to TRBJ2-7; weak D call: TRBD1 (5 bases). The germline gives CDR1 MNHNS, CDR2 SASEGT. V gave up 8 bases and J gave up 10 bases, with 15 bases separating them. The CDR3 sequence is 11 residues long. CDR3 region: CASHGGARQYF. The CDR3 nucleotides are TGTGCCAGCCATGGTGGGGCCAGACAGTACTTC.